The source of this TCR beta chain is a study of CD8 T cells in ankylosing spondylitis. General study findings and limits: There were earlier reports of some motif variants in reactive arthritis synovial fluid and blood. A TCR beta motif of fewer than 10 highly homologous variants seemed to mark ankylosing spondylitis blood. Clones tied to disease were said to be significantly enriched in matched ankylosing spondylitis synovial fluid.

This clonotype was seen a few times. Its cognate antigen is unknown. Germline V gives CDR1 MNHNS, CDR2 SASEGT. This CDR3 contains 13 residues. V was cut by 1 base and J by 9 bases, with 10 bases left in between. Making use of molecular barcodes, quantitative 5'-RACE generated TCR beta libraries. TCRdb re-derived calls from the 5' RACE reads in MiXCR, one entry per CDR3 protein. The table has hundreds of thousands of distinct CDR3 sequences, about 12% seen once; the top ten hold approximately 6.2%. The specimen sequenced was blood, either unsorted or a sorted T cell fraction (not recorded which). This clonotype was obtained from a male donor with ankylosing spondylitis. The chain employs TRBV6-1 and TRBJ2-1; no clear D gene. CDR3 protein: CASSEGRIIEQFF. CDR3 in DNA: TGTGCCAGCAGTGAAGGCAGGATCATTGAGCAGTTCTTC.